Presented here are 31 T cell receptor beta chains from one specimen sequenced in a study of blood T cell repertoires in COVID-19. Profiled with immunoSEQ multiplex PCR; TCRdb holds only in-frame clones, not every one. Of more than 80,000 clones in the sample, 88% were seen once. Sequencing was carried out using peripheral blood. Every receptor here comes from a man older than 75 with acute or convalescent COVID-19.

The rearrangement joins TRBV27 to TRBJ2-3; D unresolved. The germline V gene encodes CDR1 MNHEY and CDR2 SMNVEV (reference sequence). The length of the CDR3 is 13 residues. The V end was cut by 1 base, the J end by 4 bases, with 6 bases between. In nucleotides, the CDR3 is TGTGCCAGCAGTTTATGGGCGTCAGATACGCAGTATTTT. Encoded protein: CASSLWASDTQYF.

The rearrangement joins TRBV7-8 to TRBJ1-5; maybe TRBD1 (6 bases). There are 15 residues in the CDR3. Germline values: CDR1 SGHVS, CDR2 FQNEAQ. Trimming removed 4 bases at V and 3 bases at J, with 13 bases between. CDR3 nucleotide sequence: TGTGCCAGCAGCTGGACAGATGGTATCAATCAGCCCCAGCATTTT. Its protein product is CASSWTDGINQPQHF. Full variable domain (remainder filled in from reference TRBV7-8 and TRBJ1-5): GAGVSQSPRYKVAKRGQDVALRCDPISGHVSLFWYQQALGQGPEFLTYFQNEAQLDKSGLPSDRFFAERPEGSVSTLKIQRTQQEDSAVYLCASSWTDGINQPQHFGDGTRLSIL.

The CDR3 protein is CASSYGPQGARTF. The CDR3 region has the DNA TGTGCCAGCAGTTATGGACCCCAGGGGGCTCGGACCTTC. The chain has TRBV6-5 and TRBJ1-2, with 8 bases identical to TRBD1. The CDR3 is 13 residues long. CDR1 and CDR2 from the germline V gene are MNHEY and SVGAGI. V was clipped by 3 bases and J by 14 bases; unmatched bases: 11.

This rearrangement joins TRBV5-8 to TRBJ2-7; possible D gene TRBD2, 5 bases. V lost 2 bases to trimming and J lost 3 bases, with 9 bases between them. The germline V gene encodes CDR1 SGHTS and CDR2 YDEGEE. CDR3 length: 13 residues. The CDR3 is CASSFGRNYEQYF. The CDR3 DNA sequence: TGTGCCAGCAGCTTTGGGAGAAACTACGAGCAGTACTTC. Full variable domain (missing parts from reference TRBV5-8 and TRBJ2-7): EAGVTQSPTHLIKTRGQQATLRCSPISGHTSVYWYQQALGLGLQFLLWYDEGEERNRGNFPPRFSGRQFPNYSSELNVNALELEDSALYLCASSFGRNYEQYFGPGTRLTVT.

The J gene is TRBJ2-1, the V gene TRBV7-9; D perhaps matches TRBD2 (7 bases). The CDR3 is 17 amino acids. Trimming removed 3 bases at V and 4 bases at J, with 19 bases between. Germline CDR1 SEHNR, CDR2 FQNEAQ (reference sequence). CDR3 nucleotide sequence: TGTGCCAGCAGCTTTTCGTGGGGGGGCTTTGCTTACAATGAGCAGTTCTTC. Its protein is CASSFSWGGFAYNEQFF.

The rearrangement links TRBV29-1 to TRBJ1-1; the D is unclear. Germline V gene lookup returns CDR1 SQVTM and CDR2 ANQGSEA. The CDR3 contains 11 residues. V lost 4 bases and J lost 4, with 7 bases in between. As DNA, the CDR3 is TGCAGCGTTGTCCCTACCACTGAAGCTTTCTTT. Translation gives CSVVPTTEAFF.

This clone was recorded a few times. At one end, the junction sequence differs from germline, possibly due to a read error. The V and J genes are TRBV7-2 and TRBJ2-1; 11 bases map to TRBD1. Germline-derived CDR1 and CDR2 are SGHTA and FQGNSA. This CDR3 contains 13 residues. The CDR3 nucleotides are TGTGCCAGCAGCGTTCTGTCGGGGACAGGGGGAATCTTC. The encoded protein is CASSVLSGTGGIF. Full variable domain (missing parts from reference TRBV7-2 and TRBJ2-1): GAGVSQSPSNKVTEKGKDVELRCDPISGHTALYWYRQSLGQGLEFLIYFQGNSAPDKSGLPSDRFSAERTGGSVSTLTIQRTQQEDSAVYLCASSVLSGTGGIFGPGTRLTVL.

A remark on this clone: The sample holds other DNA sequences that translate to the same CDR3. J is TRBJ2-7 and V is TRBV28, with 11 positions matching TRBD2. The CDR3 has 14 amino acids. Trimming at V came to 5 bases and at J to 3 bases, leaving 3 bases not matched to a gene. Germline-derived CDR1 and CDR2 are MDHEN and SYDVKM. In DNA form, the CDR3 reads TGTGCCAGCAGTGGGACTAGCGGACGCTACGAGCAGTACTTC. This sequence encodes CASSGTSGRYEQYF. Full variable domain (outside the CDR3, taken from reference TRBV28 and TRBJ2-7): DVKVTQSSRYLVKRTGEKVFLECVQDMDHENMFWYRQDPGLGLRLIYFSYDVKMKEKGDIPEGYSVSREKKERFSLILESASTNQTSMYLCASSGTSGRYEQYFGPGTRLTVT.

This chain links TRBV9 with TRBJ1-4; possible D gene TRBD1, 5 bases. V lost 2 bases and J 8 bases, leaving 16 bases between the germline ends. CDR3 length: 15 amino acids. CDR1 and CDR2 from the germline V gene are SGDLS and YYNGEE. CDR3 in amino acids: CASSVHGGDGEKLFF. For the CDR3, the DNA is TGTGCCAGCAGCGTCCACGGGGGAGATGGCGAAAAACTGTTTTTT.

The chain carries TRBV7-6 and TRBJ2-7; a weak D match, TRBD2 (6 bases). The CDR3 contains 15 residues. Per germline, CDR1 SGHVS and CDR2 FNYEAQ. V was clipped by 5 bases and J by 2 bases, with 16 bases between them. The DNA for the CDR3 is TGTGCCAGCAGCCCCGACGGGACTGGCCCCTACGAGCAGTACTTC. Encoded protein: CASSPDGTGPYEQYF. Filled out from reference TRBV7-6 and TRBJ2-7, the complete variable domain reads GAGVSQSPRYKVTKRGQDVALRCDPISGHVSLYWYRQALGQGPEFLTYFNYEAQQDKSGLPNDRFSAERPEGSISTLTIQRTEQRDSAMYRCASSPDGTGPYEQYFGPGTRLTVT.

The chain carries TRBV6-6 and TRBJ2-7, with TRBD2 identical over 8 bases. CDR1 is MNHNY, CDR2 SVGAGI, per germline (reference sequence). The CDR3 length is 15 residues. Trimming removed 2 bases from V and 1 base from J; junction bases left unmatched: 4. CDR3 bases: TGTGCCAGCAGTTACGACAGCGGGAGATCCTACGAGCAGTACTTC. Protein product: CASSYDSGRSYEQYF.

The V gene is TRBV4-3, the J gene TRBJ1-4; 7 bases match TRBD1. This CDR3 is 18 amino acids long. From germline, CDR1 is LGHNA and CDR2 YSLEER. V lost 0 bases and J lost 0; bases outside the gene matches: 7. This CDR3 reads CASSQDLGDRATNEKLFF. CDR3 sequence (DNA): TGCGCCAGCAGCCAAGATCTGGGGGACAGAGCAACTAATGAAAAACTGTTTTTT.

The V and J genes are TRBV19 and TRBJ1-5; D may be TRBD1 (6 bases). Germline V gene sequence: CDR1 LNHDA, CDR2 SQIVND (reference sequence). The CDR3 has 14 amino acids. Trimming left V 6 bases short and J 6 bases short, with 15 bases between. CDR3 region: CASSLTGRSQPQHF. In DNA, the CDR3 is TGTGCCAGTAGCCTGACAGGTCGAAGTCAGCCCCAGCATTTT. The variable domain in full, with the rest retrieved from reference TRBV19 and TRBJ1-5, is DGGITQSPKYLFRKEGQNVTLSCEQNLNHDAMYWYRQDPGQGLRLIYYSQIVNDFQKGDIAEGYSVSREKKESFPLTVTSAQKNPTAFYLCASSLTGRSQPQHFGDGTRLSIL.

J is TRBJ1-4 and V is TRBV5-1; 11 bases map to TRBD1. Germline values: CDR1 SGHRS, CDR2 YFSETQ. The CDR3 runs 17 residues. V dropped 4 bases and J dropped 1; count of bases not matched to a gene: 6. This chain's CDR3 is CASSRTGGPGTNEKLFF. The CDR3 bases are TGCGCCAGCAGCCGGACAGGGGGCCCGGGAACTAATGAAAAACTGTTTTTT.

The rearrangement joins TRBV12-5 to TRBJ2-2, with 11 nucleotides matching TRBD1. Germline lookup yields CDR1 LGHNT and CDR2 FRNRAP. J lost 7 bases, V lost 6 bases, and 4 bases had no gene match. This CDR3 has 14 amino acids. CDR3 DNA sequence: TGTGCTAGTGGGAGGACAGGGGGCCACGGGGAGCTGTTTTTT. Translated, it gives CASGRTGGHGELFF.

The chain links TRBV5-1 to TRBJ1-3; D unclear. This CDR3 contains 14 residues. CDR1 SGHRS and CDR2 YFSETQ come from the germline V gene. Between the trimmed V and J ends, which lost 2 bases and 0 bases, there was a span of 6 bases. Here the CDR3 DNA reads TGCGCCAGCAGCTTCGGAGACTCTGGAAACACCATATATTTT. Protein: CASSFGDSGNTIYF.

The gene calls are TRBV6-7 and TRBJ1-5, with 7 bases lining up with TRBD1. TRBV6-7 is recorded as an ORF, its role being uncertain. J gave up 3 bases and V 7 bases, and 9 bases lay outside the gene matches. The CDR3 has 15 residues. CDR3 bases: TGTGCCAGCATTACAGGGGTTTGGGACAATCAGCCCCAGCATTTT. This gives the protein CASITGVWDNQPQHF.

The chain uses TRBV2 and TRBJ2-7; D possibly corresponds to TRBD1 (6 bases). Germline V CDR1 and CDR2: SNHLY, FYNNEI. V shed 4 bases and J shed 5 bases, with 9 bases lying between them. The CDR3 loop spans 12 amino acids. CDR3 sequence reads: CASSGGLHEQYF. The DNA for the CDR3 is TGTGCCAGCAGTGGGGGGCTCCACGAGCAGTACTTC. Complete variable domain (other parts from reference TRBV2 and TRBJ2-7): EPEVTQTPSHQVTQMGQEVILRCVPISNHLYFYWYRQILGQKVEFLVSFYNNEISEKSEIFDDQFSVERPDGSNFTLKIRSTKLEDSAMYFCASSGGLHEQYFGPGTRLTVT.

This chain's CDR3 is CASSPTSKTGELFF. CDR3 DNA: TGCGCCAGCAGCCCCACGAGTAAGACCGGGGAGCTGTTTTTT. This chain links TRBV5-1 with TRBJ2-2; D is ambiguous. The CDR3 runs 14 residues. Germline-derived CDR1 and CDR2 are SGHRS and YFSETQ. The V end lost 4 bases, the J end lost 5 bases, and 12 bases lay between the germline ends. The entire variable domain, with the rest obtained from reference TRBV5-1 and TRBJ2-2, is as follows: KAGVTQTPRYLIKTRGQQVTLSCSPISGHRSVSWYQQTPGQGLQFLFEYFSETQRNKGNFPGRFSGRQFSNSRSEMNVSTLELGDSALYLCASSPTSKTGELFFGEGSRLTVL.

J is TRBJ2-1 and V is TRBV2; 14 bases align to TRBD2. CDR1 SNHLY and CDR2 FYNNEI come from the germline V gene. V trimming: 6 bases; J trimming: 5 bases; junction bases outside the gene matches: 9. The CDR3 covers 17 residues. CDR3: CASSDGLAGGGNNEQFF. In DNA form, the CDR3 reads TGTGCCAGCAGCGACGGACTAGCGGGGGGAGGTAACAATGAGCAGTTCTTC.

This clone was recorded a few times. This rearrangement joins TRBV7-2 to TRBJ2-1; TRBD2 aligns across 8 bases. Germline trimming cut 2 bases from V and 7 bases from J; bases unmatched to any gene: 7. The CDR3 is made up of 15 amino acids. Germline V gives CDR1 SGHTA, CDR2 FQGNSA. CDR3 nucleotides: TGTGCCAGCAGCTTAAGCGGGAGAGCGGGTAATGAGCAGTTCTTC. The encoded protein is CASSLSGRAGNEQFF.

This chain uses TRBV7-2 with TRBJ1-2; the match to TRBD1 covers 7 bases. Per germline, CDR1 SGHTA and CDR2 FQGNSA. The length of the CDR3 is 14 residues. After removal of 6 bases from V and 7 bases from J, the junction contained 11 bases not matched to a gene. CDR3 region: CASRDRPGRGGYTF. DNA of the CDR3: TGTGCCAGCAGGGACAGGCCGGGTAGGGGTGGCTACACCTTC. The full variable domain, its missing parts supplied by reference TRBV7-2 and TRBJ1-2, is GAGVSQSPSNKVTEKGKDVELRCDPISGHTALYWYRQSLGQGLEFLIYFQGNSAPDKSGLPSDRFSAERTGGSVSTLTIQRTQQEDSAVYLCASRDRPGRGGYTFGSGTRLTVV.

This clone was found a few times. The CDR3 protein is CATSDSAGGLWQQQETQYF. In nucleotides, the CDR3 is TGTGCCACCAGTGACTCCGCGGGGGGTCTGTGGCAACAACAAGAGACCCAGTACTTC. V gene TRBV24-1 combines with J gene TRBJ2-5, with TRBD2 matching over 8 bases. Germline V gene data show CDR1 as KGHDR and CDR2 as SFDVKD. The CDR3 has 19 residues. V trimming: 4 bases; J trimming: 2 bases; junction bases outside the gene matches: 17.

This clone was seen only once. This chain links TRBV5-6 with TRBJ1-1; no clear D gene. Trimming took 6 bases from V and 5 from J, leaving 14 bases between them. CDR1 and CDR2 (germline): SGHDT, YYEEEE. CDR3 length: 13 amino acids. DNA of the CDR3: TGTGCCAGCACCCGGAGAAGGAGGACTGAAGCTTTCTTT. Translating it yields CASTRRRRTEAFF.

The V gene is TRBV18, the J gene TRBJ1-6; 10 bases map to TRBD1. With V trimmed by 0 bases and J by 9 bases, 5 bases remained unmatched. The CDR3 has 16 residues. CDR1 and CDR2 (germline): KGHSH, LQKENI. Here the CDR3 reads CASSPPNRTGGSPLHF. Here the CDR3 DNA reads TGTGCCAGCTCACCACCGAATCGGACAGGGGGTTCACCCCTCCACTTT. The variable domain in full, with the rest retrieved from reference TRBV18 and TRBJ1-6, is NAGVMQNPRHLVRRRGQEARLRCSPMKGHSHVYWYRQLPEEGLKFMVYLQKENIIDESGMPKERFSAEFPKEGPSILRIQQVVRGDSAAYFCASSPPNRTGGSPLHFGNGTRLTVT.

The chain recombines TRBV19 with TRBJ1-3; D unclear. The germline V and J ends were trimmed by 3 bases and 2 bases, with 8 bases remaining between them. The CDR3 sequence is 14 residues long. CDR1 and CDR2 (germline): LNHDA, SQIVND (reference sequence). CDR3 sequence: CASSIGVAGNTIYF. CDR3 bases: TGTGCCAGTAGTATTGGAGTGGCTGGAAACACCATATATTTT.

This rearrangement joins TRBV6-6 to TRBJ1-1; D is unclear. This CDR3 has 13 residues. CDR1 and CDR2 (germline): MNHNY, SVGAGI (reference sequence). With 4 bases removed from V and 3 bases from J, the gap between germline ends came to 9 bases. CDR3 bases: TGTGCCAGCAGTTCCAAGAGTTACACTGAAGCTTTCTTT. This codes for CASSSKSYTEAFF.

The gene calls are TRBV16 and TRBJ2-7; 11 bases are shared with TRBD2. The germline gives CDR1 KGHSY, CDR2 FQNENV. Trimming removed 0 bases from V and 4 bases from J; junction bases left unmatched: 5. This CDR3 has 16 residues. CDR3: CASSQSSTSGSYEQYF. The CDR3 coding sequence is TGTGCCAGCAGCCAATCGAGTACTAGCGGGAGTTACGAGCAGTACTTC.

The CDR3: CASSRGQDPEKLFF. The CDR3, as DNA: TGTGCCAGCAGCCGAGGACAGGACCCTGAAAAACTGTTTTTT. The rearrangement joins TRBV7-9 to TRBJ1-4; 7 bases map to TRBD1. This CDR3 is 14 amino acids long. V lost 5 bases, J lost 7 bases, and 7 bases stayed unmatched. Germline CDR1 reads SEHNR; CDR2 reads FQNEAQ (reference sequence).

The V gene is TRBV5-1, the J gene TRBJ2-2, with TRBD2 matching over 8 bases. In germline, CDR1 is SGHRS, CDR2 YFSETQ. The CDR3 has 15 amino acids. V dropped 0 bases and J dropped 7; count of bases not matched to a gene: 5. Here the CDR3 DNA reads TGCGCCAGCAGCTTGGCGGGAGGGCCCTTCGGGGAGCTGTTTTTT. Its protein is CASSLAGGPFGELFF.

J is TRBJ1-3 and V is TRBV5-1; TRBD1 is a possible D gene (6 bases). The V gene lost 0 bases and the J gene lost 3 bases, with 10 bases spanning the gap. CDR1 SGHRS and CDR2 YFSETQ come from the germline V gene. The CDR3 runs to 15 residues. CDR3 region: CASSLEGVFGNTIYF. The CDR3 DNA reads TGCGCCAGCAGCTTGGAGGGGGTGTTTGGAAACACCATATATTTT.